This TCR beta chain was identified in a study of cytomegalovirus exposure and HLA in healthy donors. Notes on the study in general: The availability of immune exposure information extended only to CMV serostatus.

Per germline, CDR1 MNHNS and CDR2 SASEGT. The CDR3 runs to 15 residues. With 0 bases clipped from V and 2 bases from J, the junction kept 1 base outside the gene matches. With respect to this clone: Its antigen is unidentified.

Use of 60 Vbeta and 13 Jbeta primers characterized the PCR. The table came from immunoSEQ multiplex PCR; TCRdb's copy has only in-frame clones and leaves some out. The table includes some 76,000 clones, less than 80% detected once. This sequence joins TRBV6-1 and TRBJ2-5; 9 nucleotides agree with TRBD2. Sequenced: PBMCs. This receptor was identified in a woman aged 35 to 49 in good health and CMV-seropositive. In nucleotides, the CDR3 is TGTGCCAGCAGTGAAGCGGCGGGGGGGCAAGAGACCCAGTACTTC. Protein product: CASSEAAGGQETQYF.